This TCR beta chain was identified during a study of human T cells and chemical hapten exposure. As for the study in general: Slight differences in pooled library volume were the main source of varying TCR yields across samples.

This clonotype appeared a few times. Time point given: pre-sensitization, week 0. Noted treatment: therapeutic diphenylcyclopropenone sensitization with weekly scalp DPC. Total RNA extraction was carried out from unfractionated whole blood. TCRdb reanalysed the RACE reads using MiXCR and keeps one entry per CDR3 protein. Among about 55,000 distinct CDR3 sequences listed, approximately 9.6% were seen once. CDR3 length: 17 residues. Germline CDR1 LGHNA, CDR2 YSLEER. Trimming left V 0 bases short and J 0 bases short, with 9 bases between. The V and J genes are TRBV4-3 and TRBJ2-6; D not certain. The clonotype originates from a woman aged 30 to 39 with alopecia areata. Some clones in this sample may be carry-over from other donors' samples. Sample: whole blood, taken in connection with sensitization to the hapten diphenylcyclopropenone (DPC). CDR3 coding DNA: TGCGCCAGCAGCCAAGATGTTGGGCGCTCTGGGGCCAACGTCCTGACTTTC. Protein sequence: CASSQDVGRSGANVLTF.